This is a list of T cell receptor beta chains from one sample in a study of T-cell memory formation after mild COVID-19. MiXCR was run by TCRdb on the 5' RACE reads, yielding one entry per CDR3 protein. The sample contains around 300,000 distinct CDR3 sequences, 10% to 15% of which appear only once. Material for sequencing was PBMCs or a T cell subset sorted from them (not recorded which). All receptors come from a young man who had mild COVID-19 (a few samples of this study predate the infection). Cell type and time point are not known. The CDR3 runs from the conserved cysteine through the conserved F or W. Fields, in order: D gene, clone size, V gene, J gene, CDR3 DNA, CDR3 protein. A D gene is named only where the DNA matches it firmly. Only some rows state a clone size, as once, few, many or a class for expanded clones.

>.|few|TRBV2|TRBJ1-1
TGTGCCAGCATGGGCGGCACTGAAGCTTTCTTT
CASMGGTEAFF
>.|few|TRBV7-9|TRBJ2-1
TGTGCCAGCAGCGAGGTGGCTAGCTTACTCAATGAGCAGTTCTTC
CASSEVASLLNEQFF
>.|few|TRBV7-9|TRBJ1-4
TGTGCCAGCAGCCCCCTGACTGCGCTGGGTGAAAAACTGTTTTTT
CASSPLTALGEKLFF
>.|many|TRBV4-3|TRBJ2-3
TGCGCCAGCAGCTCCCAGACAGGTGCTACGCAGTATTTT
CASSSQTGATQYF
>.|many|TRBV7-2|TRBJ2-1
TGTGCCAGCAGCTTTATTTACTCCTACAATGAGCAGTTCTTC
CASSFIYSYNEQFF
>TRBD2|few|TRBV7-2|TRBJ2-3
TGTGCCAGCAGCTTAGCGCGTAGCGCGGGGGTTAACACAGATACGCAGTATTTT
CASSLARSAGVNTDTQYF
>TRBD2|many|TRBV10-3|TRBJ2-3
TGTGCCATCAGTGGTACTAGCGGGTCTCCAGATACGCAGTATTTT
CAISGTSGSPDTQYF
>TRBD1|few|TRBV7-2|TRBJ1-5
TGTGCCAGCAGCTGGGACAGGGTCGATCAGCCCCAGCATTTT
CASSWDRVDQPQHF
>.|few|TRBV4-2|TRBJ2-2
TGTGCCAGCAGCCACCCGCGGGGTTCCGACACCGGGGAGCTGTTTTTT
CASSHPRGSDTGELFF
>.|many|TRBV5-1|TRBJ2-3
TGCGCCAGCAGCACCACCCCGACCCTAACAGATACGCAGTATTTT
CASSTTPTLTDTQYF
>TRBD2|few|TRBV5-1|TRBJ2-3
TGCGCCAGCAGCGAATGGACTAGCGGGGGGTTCGCAGATACGCAGTATTTT
CASSEWTSGGFADTQYF
>.|many|TRBV5-1|TRBJ2-3
TGCGCCAGCAGCTTGGCCTACGGCCCCACAGATACGCAGTATTTT
CASSLAYGPTDTQYF
>.|.|TRBV30|TRBJ2-7
TGTGCCTGGAGTGCGCTAGCCTACGAGCAGTACTTC
CAWSALAYEQYF
>TRBD1|.|TRBV9|TRBJ2-1
TGTGCCAGCAGCTCTCGACAGGGGGACAATGAGCAGTTCTTC
CASSSRQGDNEQFF
>.|many|TRBV4-1|TRBJ2-3
TGCGCCAGCAGCGGAGACGGGTTCAGAGAGGCAGATACGCAGTATTTT
CASSGDGFREADTQYF
>.|few|TRBV7-2|TRBJ2-5
TGTGCCAGCAGCTTAGCTTTCCTATCAGGGGCTTGGGGTCGAGAGACCCAGTACTTC
CASSLAFLSGAWGRETQYF
>.|.|TRBV6-5|TRBJ1-2
TGTGCCAGCAGTTACACTAGGAACTATGGCTACACCTTC
CASSYTRNYGYTF
>.|.|TRBV28|TRBJ2-1
TGTGCCAGCAGACAAGACCGCGGGGGCCACTCCTACAATGAGCAGTTCTTC
CASRQDRGGHSYNEQFF
>.|few|TRBV28|TRBJ2-7
TGTGCCAGCAGTTTCGGAACAGCTTACTCCTACGAGCAGTACTTC
CASSFGTAYSYEQYF
>.|.|TRBV7-9|TRBJ2-2
TGTGCCAGCAGCTCCCGCGTCGGGGAGCTGTTTTTT
CASSSRVGELFF
>.|few|TRBV20-1|TRBJ2-5
TGCAGTGCGGACCCTAGCGAGACGAAGACCCAGTACTTC
CSADPSETKTQYF
>.|few|TRBV6-5|TRBJ2-5
TGTGCCAGCAGTTACTCGACACCCCGCCCAGAGACCCAGTACTTC
CASSYSTPRPETQYF
>TRBD2|few|TRBV20-1|TRBJ2-5
TGCAGTGCTAGTTGGCTAGCGGGGGTTGAGACCCAGTACTTC
CSASWLAGVETQYF
>.|.|TRBV19|TRBJ1-6
TGTGCCAGTAATTGGGGGGAGAATTCACCCCTCCACTTT
CASNWGENSPLHF
>TRBD2|.|TRBV27|TRBJ2-7
TGTGCCAGCAGTTCACCTAGGAGCGGGGGGAACTACGAGCAGTACTTC
CASSSPRSGGNYEQYF
>TRBD1|.|TRBV6-2/TRBV6-3|TRBJ1-5
TGTGCCAGCAGCCGGACAGGGCAACAGCCCCAGCATTTT
CASSRTGQQPQHF
>TRBD1|few|TRBV6-2/TRBV6-3|TRBJ2-1
TGTGCCAGCAGTTACCCCCAGGACAGGGGATCCTACAATGAGCAGTTCTTC
CASSYPQDRGSYNEQFF
>TRBD1|.|TRBV4-1|TRBJ2-3
TGCGCCAGCAGCCACGGGACAGGGGGCCCAGATACGCAGTATTTT
CASSHGTGGPDTQYF
>.|.|TRBV12-5|TRBJ1-4
TGTGCTAGTGGTTTCCTCTCCCGCAACTTCAATGAAGAACTGTTTTTT
CASGFLSRNFNEELFF
>.|few|TRBV12-3/TRBV12-4|TRBJ2-7
TGTGCCAGCAGTTTTTCGAACGCAGGGAAGTACTTC
CASSFSNAGKYF
>.|few|TRBV7-2|TRBJ2-3
TGTGCCAGCAGCTTCGGACGGGGTCTGACAGATACGCAGTATTTT
CASSFGRGLTDTQYF
>TRBD2|few|TRBV9|TRBJ2-5
TGTGCCAGCAGCGCCCGGGGGGGAGAGACCCAGTACTTC
CASSARGGETQYF
>.|.|TRBV24-1|TRBJ2-4
TGTGCCACCAGTGATTTGCCCTGGGCGTTAGGGGTTGGCATTCAGTACTTC
CATSDLPWALGVGIQYF
>.|many|TRBV7-9|TRBJ1-1
TGTGCCAGCAGGCCTAAGGACAGACTTGGGACTGAAGCTTTCTTT
CASRPKDRLGTEAFF
>.|.|TRBV5-1|TRBJ1-1
TGCGCCAGCAGCTGGTGGGGAGGGGCTGAAGCTTTCTTT
CASSWWGGAEAFF
>.|few|TRBV24-1|TRBJ2-3
TGTGCCACCAGTGATGGGGGGAGCACAGATACGCAGTATTTT
CATSDGGSTDTQYF
>.|.|TRBV6-2/TRBV6-3|TRBJ2-7
TGTGCCAGCAGTGCAGGGGTCTACGAGCAGTACTTC
CASSAGVYEQYF
>.|few|TRBV6-2/TRBV6-3|TRBJ2-2
TGTGCCAGCAGTATGGGCACCGGGGAGCTGTTTTTT
CASSMGTGELFF
>.|few|TRBV12-3/TRBV12-4|TRBJ2-3
TGTGCCAGCAGTGGAGGCTCGTCAGATACGCAGTATTTT
CASSGGSSDTQYF
>TRBD1|few|TRBV7-8|TRBJ1-4
TGTGCCAGCAGCCGGACAGGGCGGAATGAAAAACTGTTTTTT
CASSRTGRNEKLFF
>.|many|TRBV7-7|TRBJ2-7
TGTGCCAGCAGCCCCAACCCCGGACAGGAGCAGTACTTC
CASSPNPGQEQYF
>TRBD2|many|TRBV4-1|TRBJ2-5
TGCGCCAGCAGCCTTGGACTAGCGGGGCCCGGGGAGACCCAGTACTTC
CASSLGLAGPGETQYF
>.|.|TRBV7-2|TRBJ2-7
TGTGCCAGCAGCTTAGCTGCAGCGAGCTCCTACGAGCAGTACTTC
CASSLAAASSYEQYF
>.|few|TRBV29-1|TRBJ1-1
TGCAGCGTTGAAGCGGGTCGTCGCGAAGCTTTCTTT
CSVEAGRREAFF
>TRBD1|.|TRBV4-1|TRBJ1-2
TGCGCCAGCAGGCCGCCAGGGGGGTCCTATGGCTACACCTTC
CASRPPGGSYGYTF
>TRBD2|.|TRBV7-2|TRBJ2-5
TGTGCCAGCAGCCGACTAGCGGGGGGGGGCGGGACCCAGTACTTC
CASSRLAGGGGTQYF
>.|.|TRBV30|TRBJ2-2
TGTGCCTGGAGTCACCGGGGGTGGACCGGGGAGCTGTTTTTT
CAWSHRGWTGELFF